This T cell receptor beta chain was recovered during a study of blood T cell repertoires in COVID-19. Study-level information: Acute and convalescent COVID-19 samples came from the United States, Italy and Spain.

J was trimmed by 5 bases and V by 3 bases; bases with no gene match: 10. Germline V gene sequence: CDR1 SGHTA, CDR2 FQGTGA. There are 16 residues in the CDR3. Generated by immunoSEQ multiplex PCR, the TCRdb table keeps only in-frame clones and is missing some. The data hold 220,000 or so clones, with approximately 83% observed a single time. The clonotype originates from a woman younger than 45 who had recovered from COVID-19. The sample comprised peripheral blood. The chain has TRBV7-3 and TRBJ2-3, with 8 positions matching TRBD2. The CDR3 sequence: CASSFAGGGIQDTQYF. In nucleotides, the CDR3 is TGTGCCAGCAGCTTCGCGGGGGGCGGGATTCAAGATACGCAGTATTTT.